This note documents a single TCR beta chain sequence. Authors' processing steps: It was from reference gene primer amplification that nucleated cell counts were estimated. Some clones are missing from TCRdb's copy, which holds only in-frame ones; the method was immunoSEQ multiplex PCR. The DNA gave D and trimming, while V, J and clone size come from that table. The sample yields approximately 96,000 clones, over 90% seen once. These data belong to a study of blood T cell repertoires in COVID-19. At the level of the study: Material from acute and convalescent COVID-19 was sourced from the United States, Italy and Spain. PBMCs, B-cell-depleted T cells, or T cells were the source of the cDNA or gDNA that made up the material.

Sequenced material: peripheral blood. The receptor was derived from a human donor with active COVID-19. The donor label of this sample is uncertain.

CDR3 DNA sequence: TGTGCCATCAGTGAGTCGACTCGCCTCACCGGGGAGCTGTTTTTT. Protein: CAISESTRLTGELFF. V is TRBV10-3 and J is TRBJ2-2; no definite D call. V lost 0 bases to trimming and J lost 4 bases, with 9 bases between them. The CDR3 extends over 15 amino acids. Germline values: CDR1 ENHRY, CDR2 SYGVKD.